The 21 T cell receptor beta chains in this list originate from one sample, sequenced in a study of shared clonotypes between healthy human individuals. Sequencing was performed with immunoSEQ multiplex PCR; in TCRdb, only in-frame clones are kept and a portion is missing. The sample consists of 400,000 to 550,000 clones, 65% to 80% of them appearing once. Source material: PBMCs. The receptor set was obtained from a woman aged 40-49 years in good health. Some clones in this sample may be carry-over from other donors' samples.

This chain uses TRBV2 with TRBJ2-5, with D perhaps matching TRBD2 (7 bases). Germline values: CDR1 SNHLY, CDR2 FYNNEI. This CDR3 has 16 amino acids. The ends were cut back, 8 bases at V and 5 bases at J, with 24 bases in the middle. CDR3 region: CASSALLGGAAETQYF. CDR3 coding DNA: TGTGCCAGCTCAGCCCTTCTAGGGGGGGCGGCGGAGACCCAGTACTTC.

The rearrangement links TRBV30 to TRBJ1-5; D not resolved. The V end lost 2 bases, the J end lost 3 bases, and 11 bases lay between the germline ends. CDR1 GTSNPN and CDR2 SVGIG come from the germline V gene (reference sequence). The CDR3 length is 14 residues. The CDR3 reads CAWSFGRYNQPQHF. The CDR3 DNA is TGTGCCTGGAGTTTCGGCAGGTACAATCAGCCCCAGCATTTT. The whole variable domain, filled in from reference TRBV30 and TRBJ1-5, reads SQTIHQWPATLVQPVGSPLSLECTVEGTSNPNLYWYRQAAGRGLQLLFYSVGIGQISSEVPQNLSASRPQDRQFILSSKKLLLSDSGFYLCAWSFGRYNQPQHFGDGTRLSIL.

V gene TRBV6-1 combines with J gene TRBJ2-7; no clear D gene. The CDR3 spans 14 residues. Germline-derived CDR1 and CDR2 are MNHNS and SASEGT. V lost 2 bases to trimming and J lost 0 bases, with 8 bases between them. Here the CDR3 reads CASSELLVSYEQYF. As DNA, the CDR3 is TGTGCCAGCAGTGAACTGCTCGTCTCCTACGAGCAGTACTTC.

About this clone itself: A clone one base away is much larger, so this may be a read error. Other DNA variants within this sample encode the same CDR3. V usage is TRBV2 and J usage is TRBJ2-6; possibly TRBD2 for D (6 bases). The V end lost 7 bases, the J end lost 4 bases, and 14 bases lay between the germline ends. The CDR3 totals 15 residues. CDR1 and CDR2 from the germline V gene are SNHLY and FYNNEI. The CDR3 DNA reads TGTGCCAGCACGGGGGACGCTTCCGGGGCCAACGTCCTGACTTTC. Protein product: CASTGDASGANVLTF. The variable domain in full, with the rest retrieved from reference TRBV2 and TRBJ2-6, is EPEVTQTPSHQVTQMGQEVILRCVPISNHLYFYWYRQILGQKVEFLVSFYNNEISEKSEIFDDQFSVERPDGSNFTLKIRSTKLEDSAMYFCASTGDASGANVLTFGAGSRLTVL.

The genes are TRBV5-1 and TRBJ2-5; D gene unclear. The V end was cut by 0 bases, the J end by 6 bases, with 12 bases between. This CDR3 has 14 residues. Germline V CDR1 and CDR2: SGHRS, YFSETQ. CDR3 sequence (DNA): TGCGCCAGCAGCTTGGCTTCTGGCGCCCAGACCCAGTACTTC. It specifies CASSLASGAQTQYF.

J is TRBJ2-1 and V is TRBV30; D is unclear. V lost 0 bases and J lost 6, with 6 bases in between. The germline CDR1 and CDR2 sequences are GTSNPN and SVGIG (reference sequence). CDR3 length: 12 amino acids. The CDR3 DNA sequence: TGTGCCTGGAGTGTACGTGGCAATGAGCAGTTCTTC. Residues: CAWSVRGNEQFF.

The V and J genes are TRBV27 and TRBJ2-7, with 11 bases fitting TRBD2. This CDR3 spans 13 amino acids. Germline CDR1 reads MNHEY; CDR2 reads SMNVEV (reference sequence). Germline trimming cut 7 bases from V and 7 bases from J; bases unmatched to any gene: 6. This CDR3 reads CASMVTSGREQYF. CDR3 bases: TGTGCCAGCATGGTTACTAGCGGGAGAGAGCAGTACTTC.

The rearrangement uses TRBV18 and TRBJ2-7; 9 bases are a match to TRBD2. With V trimmed by 6 bases and J by 0 bases, 3 bases remained unmatched. The CDR3 length is 14 residues. In germline, CDR1 is KGHSH, CDR2 LQKENI. The CDR3 region is CASSSTSGSYEQYF. As DNA, the CDR3 is TGTGCCAGCTCCTCGACTAGCGGCTCCTACGAGCAGTACTTC.

The chain links TRBV5-6 to TRBJ1-5, with 7 bases fitting TRBD1. The ends lost 0 bases at V and 7 bases at J; junction bases unmatched: 7. Germline CDR1 SGHDT, CDR2 YYEEEE. The CDR3 runs to 15 residues. The CDR3 DNA reads TGTGCCAGCAGCTTGGAGGCCAGGGGGGACCAGCCCCAGCATTTT. Protein product: CASSLEARGDQPQHF.

The chain couples TRBV5-4 to TRBJ2-1; D is uncertain. This CDR3 contains 16 residues. Trimming left V 0 bases short and J 0 bases short, with 10 bases between. CDR1 SGHNT and CDR2 YYREEE come from the germline V gene (reference sequence). CDR3 region: CASSLGVSRSYNEQFF. The CDR3 nucleotides are TGTGCCAGCAGCTTGGGAGTGTCCCGCTCCTACAATGAGCAGTTCTTC.

Comments on this clone: This clone may be a read error of a much larger clone one base away. The chain couples TRBV7-9 to TRBJ2-5; the D is unclear. Matching the DNA end better, TRBJ2-7 makes the J call doubtful. From germline, CDR1 is SEHNR and CDR2 FQNEAQ (reference sequence). CDR3 length equals 11 residues. This CDR3 reads CASSLRYEQYF. The CDR3 coding sequence is TGTGCCAGCAGCTTAAGATACGAGCAGTACTTC.

The V and J genes are TRBV19 and TRBJ2-5; D not certain. Trimming took 4 bases from V and 7 from J, leaving 10 bases between them. Germline CDR1 is LNHDA and CDR2 is SQIVND (reference sequence). The CDR3 consists of 12 residues. The CDR3 loop is CASSTDAWTQYF. CDR3 DNA sequence: TGTGCCAGTAGTACCGACGCTTGGACCCAGTACTTC.

CDR3 DNA: TGTGCCAACTCCCAACAGGGGAATGAGCAGTTCTTC. Protein sequence: CANSQQGNEQFF. The V gene is TRBV6-1, the J gene TRBJ2-1; 7 bases fit TRBD1. There are 12 residues in the CDR3. J gave up 7 bases and V 10 bases, and 7 bases lay outside the gene matches. Germline lookup yields CDR1 MNHNS and CDR2 SASEGT.

The chain combines TRBV30 with TRBJ2-1; 14 bases match TRBD2. The CDR3 sequence is 15 residues long. The V gene's germline CDR1 is GTSNPN and CDR2 SVGIG (reference sequence). The J segment lost 7 bases and the V segment lost 1 base, leaving 3 bases of the junction unmatched. Written as DNA, the CDR3 is TGTGCCTGGAGTGCGGGACTAGCGGGAGTTAATGAGCAGTTCTTC. Translation gives CAWSAGLAGVNEQFF.

V usage is TRBV18 and J usage is TRBJ2-3; a possible D gene is TRBD1 (6 bases). Trimming shortened V by 4 bases and J by 0 bases, and 8 bases separated the two germline ends. The germline V gene encodes CDR1 KGHSH and CDR2 LQKENI. This CDR3 comprises 14 residues. The chain's CDR3 is CASSRDTSTDTQYF. In nucleotides, the CDR3 is TGTGCCAGCTCACGGGACACTAGCACAGATACGCAGTATTTT.

CDR3 in amino acids: CASSYSGGRTEAFF. In nucleotides, the CDR3 is TGTGCCAGCAGTTACAGCGGGGGGAGGACTGAAGCTTTCTTT. The chain carries TRBV7-9 and TRBJ1-1; possible D gene TRBD1, 5 bases. The length of the CDR3 is 14 residues. CDR1 is SEHNR, CDR2 FQNEAQ, per germline (reference sequence). Trimming took off 6 bases at V and 5 bases at J, with 16 bases between the two ends.

This clone was seen repeatedly, ten times or more. The V and J genes are TRBV14 and TRBJ2-1; the match to TRBD1 covers 7 bases. V shed 3 bases, J shed 5 bases, and the junction held 4 bases outside the gene matches. Germline assignment: CDR1 SGHDN and CDR2 FVKESK. The length of the CDR3 is 14 residues. DNA for the CDR3: TGTGCCAGCAGCCACTTGGGACAGAACAATGAGCAGTTCTTC. It encodes CASSHLGQNNEQFF.

This clone was observed once. V and J are TRBV9 and TRBJ1-2, with TRBD1 matching 8 bases. This CDR3 has 15 residues. The germline V gene encodes CDR1 SGDLS and CDR2 YYNGEE. Trimming removed 3 bases from V and 4 bases from J; junction bases left unmatched: 8. CDR3 region: CASSAALQGGYGYTF. CDR3 bases: TGTGCCAGCAGCGCAGCCCTACAGGGGGGCTATGGCTACACCTTC.

The chain uses TRBV18 and TRBJ2-5; D unclear. The V end lost 4 bases, the J end lost 5 bases, and 11 bases lay between the germline ends. The CDR3 sequence is 13 residues long. Looked up from germline, CDR1 is KGHSH and CDR2 is LQKENI. The CDR3 DNA is TGTGCCAGCTCACGGGAAGGTTTGGAGACCCAGTACTTC. Translation gives CASSREGLETQYF.

The chain recombines TRBV2 with TRBJ1-2; TRBD1 might be the D (5 bases). Germline CDR1 and CDR2: SNHLY and FYNNEI. The CDR3 consists of 14 residues. V shed 6 bases and J shed 2 bases, with 13 bases lying between them. The CDR3: CASSQMGGNYGYTF. The CDR3 DNA sequence: TGTGCCAGCAGCCAAATGGGGGGGAACTATGGCTACACCTTC. The entire variable domain, with the rest obtained from reference TRBV2 and TRBJ1-2, is as follows: EPEVTQTPSHQVTQMGQEVILRCVPISNHLYFYWYRQILGQKVEFLVSFYNNEISEKSEIFDDQFSVERPDGSNFTLKIRSTKLEDSAMYFCASSQMGGNYGYTFGSGTRLTVV.

The rearrangement joins TRBV2 to TRBJ1-1, with D possibly TRBD1 on 6 matching bases. The CDR3 sequence is 14 residues long. Per germline, CDR1 SNHLY and CDR2 FYNNEI. Trimming took off 9 bases at V and 0 bases at J, with 14 bases between the two ends. The CDR3, as DNA: TGTGCCAGGAGCAGGGGAGGGCTGAACACTGAAGCTTTCTTT. Its translation: CARSRGGLNTEAFF.